This TCR beta chain was recovered during a study of monozygotic twins with inflammatory bowel disease. UMIs with a 6-nucleotide sample barcode were added by template switching. TCRdb derives one entry per CDR3 protein from the 5' RACE reads, leaving out DNA. The sample holds under 200,000 distinct CDR3 sequences. Collection yielded roughly 2.5 ml of blood per donor. Findings and limits, study-wide: Compared with healthy co-twins, IBD patients showed reduced TCRbeta repertoire diversity by inverse Simpson. T cell subtypes were not distinguishable in this analysis.

As regards this clonotype: The target antigen is unknown.

The CDR3 runs 12 residues. The germline V gene has CDR1 MDHEN and CDR2 SYDVKM. The receptor's source is a human donor with ulcerative colitis or Crohn's disease, or a healthy co-twin of an affected twin (not recorded which). The V gene is TRBV28, the J gene TRBJ1-1. Material: blood. Here the CDR3 reads CASSFIGTEAFF.